The clone carrying this TCR beta chain appeared a few times. Its antigen remains unknown. Sequence at one end of the junction differs from germline and may be a read error. The Oncomine TCR Beta short-read assay was applied to DNA of cultured CD4+ T cells. The source of extracted genomic DNA was cultured CD4+ T cells. TCRdb processed the PCR reads anew with MiXCR; each CDR3 protein has one entry. This table has roughly 8,000 distinct CDR3 sequences, about 40% appearing once. Treatment meaning: roughly 10-day PBMC culture with coronavirus spike peptide pools or control peptides (ViraFEST assay). The collection of CD4+ T cells from the unexposed donor took place before the COVID-19 pandemic (2011-2018). This sample is part of a study of vaccination and CD4 T cells after COVID-19. The CDR3 is 14 residues long. CDR1 is MNHNS, CDR2 SASEGT, per germline.

This receptor was taken from a human donor in good health. V is TRBV6-1 and J is TRBJ1-2; D is possibly TRBD1 (6 bases). Source material: CD4+ T cells from blood, cultured in vitro. This CDR3 is CASSERGGHLGLPF. CDR3 bases: TGTGCCAGCAGTGAACGCGGGGGACACCTGGGGCTACCATTC.